This TCR beta chain emerged from a study of T cell changes during pregnancy in multiple sclerosis. Some clones are missing from TCRdb's copy, which holds only in-frame ones; the method was immunoSEQ multiplex PCR. The data hold around 73,000 clones, with approximately 92% observed a single time. The CDR3 has 16 residues. CDR1 and CDR2 (germline): MGHRA, YSYEKL. V lost 1 base and J 6 bases, leaving 17 bases between the germline ends. The clonotype was recovered from a female donor in good health, enrolled as a control in a pregnancy study. The specimen was peripheral blood, collected in the third trimester of pregnancy. The rearrangement uses TRBV4-1 and TRBJ2-3; a weak D match, TRBD2 (7 bases). The DNA of the CDR3 is TGCGCCAGCAGCCAAGTTGGGGGGGGCCATACCGATACGCAGTATTTT. This gives the protein CASSQVGGGHTDTQYF.